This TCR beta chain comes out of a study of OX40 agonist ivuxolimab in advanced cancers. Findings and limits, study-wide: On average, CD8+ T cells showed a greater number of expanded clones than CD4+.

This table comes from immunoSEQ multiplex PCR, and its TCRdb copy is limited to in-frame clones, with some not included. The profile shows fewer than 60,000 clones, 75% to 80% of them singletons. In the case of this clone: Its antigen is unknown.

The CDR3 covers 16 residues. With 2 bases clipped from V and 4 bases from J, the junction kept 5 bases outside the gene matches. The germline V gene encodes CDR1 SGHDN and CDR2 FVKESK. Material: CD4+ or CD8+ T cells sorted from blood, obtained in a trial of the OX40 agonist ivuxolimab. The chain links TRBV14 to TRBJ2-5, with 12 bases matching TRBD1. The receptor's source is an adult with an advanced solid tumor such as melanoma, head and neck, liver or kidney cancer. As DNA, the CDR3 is TGTGCCAGCAGCCAATTTGGGACAGGGGGCGTAGAGACCCAGTACTTC. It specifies CASSQFGTGGVETQYF.